This T cell receptor beta chain came from a study of cytomegalovirus exposure and HLA in healthy donors. This PCR relied on a set of 60 Vbeta primers and 13 Jbeta primers. The method was immunoSEQ multiplex PCR; TCRdb's version includes in-frame clones alone and lacks a portion of them. The table records some 200,000 clones, roughly an eighth of them present only once. Germline CDR1 SGHDT, CDR2 YYEEEE. Trimming left V 2 bases short and J 5 bases short, with 14 bases between. The CDR3 has 14 amino acids. Study-level findings and limits: A later analysis, which compared TCR beta chains of equal frequency, found the HLA-associated ones more clonally expanded. In a later analysis, TCR association rates varied by HLA locus: DRB1 most, HLA-C fewest.

The table lists this clone with a few counts. Antigen: not known. The rearrangement uses TRBV5-6 and TRBJ2-7; D is undetermined. Sequencing used PBMCs. The TCR originated in a man over 45 in good health and CMV-seropositive. The CDR3 DNA sequence: TGTGCCAGCAGCTTCGCCCCAGCAGGTAACGAGCAGTACTTC. Amino acid sequence: CASSFAPAGNEQYF. The whole variable domain, filled in from reference TRBV5-6 and TRBJ2-7, reads DAGVTQSPTHLIKTRGQQVTLRCSPKSGHDTVSWYQQALGQGPQFIFQYYEEEERQRGNFPDRFSGHQFPNYSSELNVNALLLGDSALYLCASSFAPAGNEQYFGPGTRLTVT.